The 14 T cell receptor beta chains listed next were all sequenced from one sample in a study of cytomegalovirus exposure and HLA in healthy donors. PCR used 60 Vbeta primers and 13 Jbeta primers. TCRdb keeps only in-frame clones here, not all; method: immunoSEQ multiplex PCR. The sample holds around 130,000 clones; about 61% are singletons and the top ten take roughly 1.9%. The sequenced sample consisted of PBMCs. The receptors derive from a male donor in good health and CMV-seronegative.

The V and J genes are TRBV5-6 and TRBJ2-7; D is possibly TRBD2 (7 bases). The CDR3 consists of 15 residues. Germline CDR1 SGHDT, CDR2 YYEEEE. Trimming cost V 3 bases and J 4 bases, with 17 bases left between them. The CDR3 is CASSSTGGGPYEQYF. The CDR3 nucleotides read TGTGCCAGCAGCTCAACGGGCGGGGGCCCGTACGAGCAGTACTTC.

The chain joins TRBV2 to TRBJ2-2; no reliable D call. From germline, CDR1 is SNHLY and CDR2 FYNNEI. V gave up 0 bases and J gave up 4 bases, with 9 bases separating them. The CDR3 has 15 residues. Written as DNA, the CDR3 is TGTGCCAGCAGTGAAGCGCTAGGTAGCACCGGGGAGCTGTTTTTT. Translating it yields CASSEALGSTGELFF. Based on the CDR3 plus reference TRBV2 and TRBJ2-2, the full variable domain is EPEVTQTPSHQVTQMGQEVILRCVPISNHLYFYWYRQILGQKVEFLVSFYNNEISEKSEIFDDQFSVERPDGSNFTLKIRSTKLEDSAMYFCASSEALGSTGELFFGEGSRLTVL.

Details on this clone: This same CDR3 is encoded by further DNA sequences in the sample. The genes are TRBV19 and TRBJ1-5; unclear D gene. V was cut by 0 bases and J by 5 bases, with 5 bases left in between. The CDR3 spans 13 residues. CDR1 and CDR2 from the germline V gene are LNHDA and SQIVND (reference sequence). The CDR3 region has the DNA TGTGCCAGTAGTATAGACCGCGATCAGCCCCAGCATTTT. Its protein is CASSIDRDQPQHF.

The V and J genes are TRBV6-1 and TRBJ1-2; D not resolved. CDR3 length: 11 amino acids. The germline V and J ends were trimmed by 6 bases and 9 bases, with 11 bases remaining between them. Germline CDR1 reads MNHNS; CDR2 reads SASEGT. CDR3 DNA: TGTGCCAGCAGGGACTCCGGACGCTACACCTTC. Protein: CASRDSGRYTF.

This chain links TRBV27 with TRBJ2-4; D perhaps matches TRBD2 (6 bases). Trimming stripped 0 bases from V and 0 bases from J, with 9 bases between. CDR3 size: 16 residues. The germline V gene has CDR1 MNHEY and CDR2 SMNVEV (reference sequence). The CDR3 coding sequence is TGTGCCAGCAGTTTATCGCGGGGACTAGCCAAAAACATTCAGTACTTC. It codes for CASSLSRGLAKNIQYF.

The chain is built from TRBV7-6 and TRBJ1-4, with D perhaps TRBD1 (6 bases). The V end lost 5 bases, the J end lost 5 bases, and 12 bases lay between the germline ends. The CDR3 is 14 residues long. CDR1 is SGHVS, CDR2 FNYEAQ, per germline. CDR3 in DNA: TGTGCCAGCAGCGGGGGCAGGCGGAATGAAAAACTGTTTTTT. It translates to CASSGGRRNEKLFF.

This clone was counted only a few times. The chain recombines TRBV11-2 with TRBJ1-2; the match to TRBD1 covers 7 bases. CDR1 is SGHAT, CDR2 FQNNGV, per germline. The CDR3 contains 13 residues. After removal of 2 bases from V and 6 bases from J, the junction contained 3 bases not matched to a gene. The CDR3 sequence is CASSLRQGDGYTF. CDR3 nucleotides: TGTGCCAGCAGCTTAAGGCAGGGGGATGGCTACACCTTC.

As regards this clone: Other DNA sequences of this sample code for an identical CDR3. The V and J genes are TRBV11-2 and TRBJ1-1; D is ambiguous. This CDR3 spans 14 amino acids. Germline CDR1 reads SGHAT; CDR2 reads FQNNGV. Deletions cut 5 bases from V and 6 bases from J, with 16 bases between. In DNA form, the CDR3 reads TGTGCCAGCAGCCGGTACGGGGAGGGTCCTGAAGCTTTCTTT. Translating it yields CASSRYGEGPEAFF.

This chain's CDR3 is CAWTIPQGKRAEAFF. CDR3 bases: TGTGCCTGGACCATTCCACAGGGGAAAAGGGCTGAAGCTTTCTTT. The rearrangement links TRBV30 to TRBJ1-1, with 7 bases that match TRBD1. V lost 4 bases to trimming and J lost 6 bases; unmatched junction nucleotides: 14. CDR3 length equals 15 residues. Germline CDR1 GTSNPN, CDR2 SVGIG (reference sequence).

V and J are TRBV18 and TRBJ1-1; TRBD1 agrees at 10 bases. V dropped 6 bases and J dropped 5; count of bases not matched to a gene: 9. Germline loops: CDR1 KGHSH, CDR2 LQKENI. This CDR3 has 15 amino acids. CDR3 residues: CASSRPGDRGTEAFF. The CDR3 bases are TGTGCCAGCTCGAGACCGGGGGACAGGGGTACTGAAGCTTTCTTT.

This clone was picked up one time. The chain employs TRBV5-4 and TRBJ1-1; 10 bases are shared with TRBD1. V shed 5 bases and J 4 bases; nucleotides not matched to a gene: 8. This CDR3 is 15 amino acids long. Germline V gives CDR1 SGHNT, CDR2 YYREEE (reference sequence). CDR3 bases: TGTGCCAGCAGTCGGGACAGGGGTGGTGGCACTGAAGCTTTCTTT. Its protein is CASSRDRGGGTEAFF.

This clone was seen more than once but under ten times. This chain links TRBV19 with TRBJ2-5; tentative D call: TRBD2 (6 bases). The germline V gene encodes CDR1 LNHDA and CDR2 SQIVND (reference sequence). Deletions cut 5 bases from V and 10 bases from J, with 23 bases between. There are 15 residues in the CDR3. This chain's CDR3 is CASSDPAALPGGQYF. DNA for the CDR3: TGTGCCAGTAGTGACCCAGCGGCCCTCCCCGGGGGCCAGTACTTC.

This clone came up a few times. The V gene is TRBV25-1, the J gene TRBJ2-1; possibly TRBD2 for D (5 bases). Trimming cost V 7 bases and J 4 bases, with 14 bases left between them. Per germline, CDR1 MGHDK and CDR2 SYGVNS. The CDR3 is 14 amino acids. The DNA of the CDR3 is TGTGCCAGCATTCGAATGGACTTGTACAATGAGCAGTTCTTC. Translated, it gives CASIRMDLYNEQFF.

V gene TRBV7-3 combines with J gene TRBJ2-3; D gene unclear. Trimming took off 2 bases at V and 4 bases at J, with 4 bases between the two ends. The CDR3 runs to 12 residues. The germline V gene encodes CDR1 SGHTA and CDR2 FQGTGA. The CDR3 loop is CASSLQSDTQYF. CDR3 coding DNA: TGTGCCAGCAGCTTACAGTCAGATACGCAGTATTTT. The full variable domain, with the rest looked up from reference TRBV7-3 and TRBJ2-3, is GAGVSQTPSNKVTEKGKYVELRCDPISGHTALYWYRQSLGQGPEFLIYFQGTGAADDSGLPNDRFFAVRPEGSVSTLKIQRTERGDSAVYLCASSLQSDTQYFGPGTRLTVL.